This TCR beta chain was observed in a study of Ad26.COV2.S vaccination and SARS-CoV-2 variants. Overall study context: Ad26.COV2.S given intramuscularly, once or twice 56 days apart.

Study-level results: People who got the vaccine had more spike-specific TCR breadth than people who got placebo.

As for this clone: Its antigen is not identified.

The method was immunoSEQ multiplex PCR; TCRdb's version includes in-frame clones alone and lacks a portion of them. The sample consists of around 300,000 clones, 70% to 90% of them appearing once. From germline, CDR1 is SGDLS and CDR2 YYNGEE. The germline V and J ends were trimmed by 3 bases and 1 base, with 15 bases remaining between them. This CDR3 region has 16 residues. Treatment in this sample: approximately 18 received Ad26.COV2.S at low or high dose, single or two shots; about 5 received placebo; per-sample allocation not given. Sampling was done on day 63 after the first vaccine or placebo injection.

The sample in question was peripheral blood, obtained in a trial of Ad26.COV2.S vaccine versus placebo. This clonotype originated in a person between 18 and 65 years old who received the Ad26.COV2.S COVID-19 vaccine or a placebo. The chain recombines TRBV9 with TRBJ2-3; a weak D match, TRBD2 (6 bases). The CDR3 DNA reads as TGTGCCAGCAGCGCCTTGGGACTGTGGGGCACAGATACGCAGTATTTT. Translating it yields CASSALGLWGTDTQYF.